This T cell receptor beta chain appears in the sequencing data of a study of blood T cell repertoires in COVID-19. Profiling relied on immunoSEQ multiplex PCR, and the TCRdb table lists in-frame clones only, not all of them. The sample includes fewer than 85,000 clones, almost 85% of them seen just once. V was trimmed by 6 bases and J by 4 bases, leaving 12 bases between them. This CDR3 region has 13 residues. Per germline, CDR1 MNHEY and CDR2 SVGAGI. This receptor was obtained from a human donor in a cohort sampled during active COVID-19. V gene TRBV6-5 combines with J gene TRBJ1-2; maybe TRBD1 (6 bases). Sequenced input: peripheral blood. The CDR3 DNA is TGTGCCAGCAGAAGGGGGTCGGGCTATGGCTACACCTTC. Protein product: CASRRGSGYGYTF.